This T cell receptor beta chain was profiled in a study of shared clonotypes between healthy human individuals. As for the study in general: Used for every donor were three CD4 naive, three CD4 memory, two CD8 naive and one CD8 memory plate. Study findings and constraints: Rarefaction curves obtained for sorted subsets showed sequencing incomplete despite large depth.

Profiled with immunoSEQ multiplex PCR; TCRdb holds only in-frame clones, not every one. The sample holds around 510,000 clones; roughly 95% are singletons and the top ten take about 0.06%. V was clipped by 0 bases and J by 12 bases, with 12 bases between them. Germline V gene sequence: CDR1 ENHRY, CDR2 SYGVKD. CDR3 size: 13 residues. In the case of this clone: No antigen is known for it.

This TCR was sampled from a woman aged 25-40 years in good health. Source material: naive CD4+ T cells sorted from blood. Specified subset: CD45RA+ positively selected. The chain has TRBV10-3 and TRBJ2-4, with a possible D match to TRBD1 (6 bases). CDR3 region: CAISESIQGTQYF. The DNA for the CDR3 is TGTGCCATCAGTGAGTCGATCCAGGGGACTCAGTACTTC.